The 27 T cell receptor beta chains given below trace back to one sample, sequenced in a study of cytomegalovirus exposure and HLA in healthy donors. PCR was performed using 60 Vbeta and 13 Jbeta primers. TCRdb's copy holds only in-frame clones and misses some; the assay was immunoSEQ multiplex PCR. The table has 150,000 to 180,000 clones, roughly 80% seen once. The sample taken for sequencing was PBMCs. The receptors stem from a man aged 25-40 years in good health and CMV-seropositive.

The rearrangement joins TRBV6-4 to TRBJ2-2; possibly TRBD1 for D (6 bases). There are 13 residues in the CDR3. Germline assignment: CDR1 MRHNA and CDR2 SNTAGT. The V gene lost 4 bases and the J gene lost 5 bases, with 8 bases spanning the gap. For the CDR3, the DNA is TGTGCCAGCAGTGCACAGGGTACCGGGGAGCTGTTTTTT. It translates to CASSAQGTGELFF.

The V gene is TRBV5-4, the J gene TRBJ2-1; possibly TRBD2 for D (6 bases). V was clipped by 0 bases and J by 9 bases, with 7 bases between them. The germline V gene encodes CDR1 SGHNT and CDR2 YYREEE (reference sequence). The CDR3 length is 12 residues. CDR3 nucleotides: TGTGCCAGCAGCTTGGGGCGGGGTGAGCAGTTCTTC. Its translation: CASSLGRGEQFF.

V and J are TRBV28 and TRBJ2-7; 10 bases are shared with TRBD2. The CDR3 covers 14 residues. Germline-derived CDR1 and CDR2 are MDHEN and SYDVKM. Trimming at V came to 2 bases and at J to 6 bases, leaving 4 bases not matched to a gene. CDR3 residues: CASSLASGRGEQYF. The CDR3 bases are TGTGCCAGCAGTTTAGCTAGCGGGAGAGGCGAGCAGTACTTC.

The CDR3 reads CAWSVRDYNSPLHF. The DNA for the CDR3 is TGTGCCTGGAGTGTACGGGACTATAATTCACCCCTCCACTTT. The chain employs TRBV30 and TRBJ1-6; no definite D call. The V gene's germline CDR1 is GTSNPN and CDR2 SVGIG (reference sequence). The CDR3 extends over 14 amino acids. V was trimmed by 0 bases and J by 3 bases, leaving 6 bases between them.

V gene TRBV19 combines with J gene TRBJ1-1, with TRBD1 as a possible D gene (6 bases). The germline CDR1 and CDR2 sequences are LNHDA and SQIVND (reference sequence). This CDR3 region has 15 residues. Trimming took off 0 bases at V and 1 base at J, with 9 bases between the two ends. This CDR3 is CASSIDGGENTEAFF. The CDR3 DNA sequence: TGTGCCAGTAGTATAGATGGGGGCGAGAACACTGAAGCTTTCTTT.

The V call is TRBV5-6, the J call TRBJ1-1, with 10 positions matching TRBD1. CDR3 length: 17 residues. V was pared by 4 bases and J by 4 bases, with 13 bases of the junction left unmatched. Per the germline V gene, CDR1 is SGHDT and CDR2 is YYEEEE. The CDR3 sequence: CASSPGSGTGVGTEAFF. CDR3 in DNA: TGTGCCAGCAGCCCCGGAAGTGGGACAGGGGTTGGCACTGAAGCTTTCTTT. Looking up the rest from reference TRBV5-6 and TRBJ1-1 gives the full variable domain: DAGVTQSPTHLIKTRGQQVTLRCSPKSGHDTVSWYQQALGQGPQFIFQYYEEEERQRGNFPDRFSGHQFPNYSSELNVNALLLGDSALYLCASSPGSGTGVGTEAFFGQGTRLTVV.

The chain has TRBV25-1 and TRBJ1-3; 8 nucleotides line up with TRBD1. CDR3 length equals 16 residues. Germline CDR1 MGHDK, CDR2 SYGVNS. Trimming took 3 bases from V and 4 from J; bases not matched to a gene: 8. The CDR3 DNA sequence: TGTGCCAGCAGTGATATACAGTCAGGGGGCGGAAACACCATATATTTT. This encodes CASSDIQSGGGNTIYF.

This chain connects TRBV5-1 to TRBJ1-1; 10 nucleotides agree with TRBD1. The CDR3 is 14 amino acids. The V gene end was trimmed by 2 bases and the J gene end by 11 bases; junction bases not matched to a gene: 9. Germline loops: CDR1 SGHRS, CDR2 YFSETQ. In DNA, the CDR3 is TGCGCCAGCAGCTTCAACCGGGACAGGGGCGATGCTTTCTTT. Translated, it gives CASSFNRDRGDAFF.

The V gene is TRBV27, the J gene TRBJ1-2, with D unclear. V lost 3 bases and J lost 7, with 9 bases in between. This CDR3 spans 12 amino acids. CDR1 and CDR2 (germline): MNHEY, SMNVEV (reference sequence). The CDR3 sequence is CASSFVGGGYTF. The CDR3 bases are TGTGCCAGCAGTTTTGTCGGTGGTGGCTACACCTTC.

CDR3 in amino acids: CSVGAHTDTQYF. The CDR3 DNA sequence: TGCAGCGTTGGGGCCCACACAGATACGCAGTATTTT. The chain links TRBV29-1 to TRBJ2-3; D not resolved. The CDR3 contains 12 residues. CDR1 is SQVTM and CDR2 is ANQGSEA in the germline V gene. The V end lost 4 bases, the J end lost 2 bases, and 7 bases lay between the germline ends.

The chain carries TRBV7-2 and TRBJ2-7; TRBD1 matches 7 bases. Germline lookup yields CDR1 SGHTA and CDR2 FQGNSA. CDR3 size: 15 residues. Trimming cost V 5 bases and J 4 bases; bases outside gene matches: 11. CDR3 in DNA: TGTGCCAGCAGCCATCAGGGGGATTTCGGGTACGAGCAGTACTTC. Encoded protein: CASSHQGDFGYEQYF.

J is TRBJ1-2 and V is TRBV27; 7 nucleotides match TRBD1. The length of the CDR3 is 17 residues. In germline, CDR1 is MNHEY, CDR2 SMNVEV (reference sequence). V gave up 5 bases and J gave up 2 bases; unmatched junction bases: 14. CDR3 bases: TGTGCCAGCAGTCCCTGGGCCAACAGGGGACCCAACTATGGCTACACCTTC. Translating gives CASSPWANRGPNYGYTF.

Details on this clone: At one of its ends the junction is not consistent with the germline gene, which may arise from a read error. This chain connects TRBV6-6 to TRBJ2-7, with D possibly matching TRBD2 (5 bases). The CDR3 loop spans 14 amino acids. Germline lookup yields CDR1 MNHNY and CDR2 SVGAGI (reference sequence). CDR3 loop: CASSYSDFSYEQHF. CDR3 bases: TGTGCCAGCAGTTACTCGGACTTCTCCTACGAGCAGCACTTC.

J is TRBJ2-1 and V is TRBV9, with a weak D call TRBD2 (5 bases). Trimming left V 0 bases short and J 8 bases short, with 21 bases between. CDR3 length equals 17 residues. Germline V gene lookup returns CDR1 SGDLS and CDR2 YYNGEE. This chain's CDR3 is CASSVVPDSARGHEQFF. CDR3 coding DNA: TGTGCCAGCAGCGTAGTACCGGACTCCGCACGAGGCCATGAGCAGTTCTTC. The whole variable domain, filled in from reference TRBV9 and TRBJ2-1, reads DSGVTQTPKHLITATGQRVTLRCSPRSGDLSVYWYQQSLDQGLQFLIQYYNGEERAKGNILERFSAQQFPDLHSELNLSSLELGDSALYFCASSVVPDSARGHEQFFGPGTRLTVL.

The CDR3 DNA follows: TGTGCCTGGGGACAGGGAACCTACGAGCAGTACTTC. It encodes CAWGQGTYEQYF. V and J are TRBV30 and TRBJ2-7; TRBD1 matches 8 bases. Germline V lookup: CDR1 GTSNPN, CDR2 SVGIG (reference sequence). V lost 5 bases, J lost 2 bases, and 2 bases stayed unmatched. The CDR3 is made up of 12 amino acids.

This rearrangement joins TRBV27 to TRBJ2-2; a weak D match, TRBD1 (5 bases). The CDR3 consists of 14 residues. Trimming took 4 bases from V and 5 from J, leaving 11 bases between them. Germline V CDR1 and CDR2: MNHEY, SMNVEV (reference sequence). This chain's CDR3 is CASSWTTQTGELFF. The CDR3 DNA is TGTGCCAGCAGTTGGACAACTCAGACCGGGGAGCTGTTTTTT.

The gene calls are TRBV9 and TRBJ1-1; D possibly corresponds to TRBD1 (6 bases). Trimming took 4 bases from V and 5 from J, leaving 24 bases between them. Germline-derived CDR1 and CDR2 are SGDLS and YYNGEE. The CDR3 extends over 17 amino acids. The CDR3 DNA reads as TGTGCCAGCAGCCCACACCACTCTCAGGGGCATGGGACTGAAGCTTTCTTT. Its protein product is CASSPHHSQGHGTEAFF. The full variable domain, rest sourced from reference TRBV9 and TRBJ1-1, is DSGVTQTPKHLITATGQRVTLRCSPRSGDLSVYWYQQSLDQGLQFLIQYYNGEERAKGNILERFSAQQFPDLHSELNLSSLELGDSALYFCASSPHHSQGHGTEAFFGQGTRLTVV.

The CDR3 loop reads CASTIDRAGQPQHF. The CDR3 bases are TGTGCCAGCACCATCGACAGGGCAGGGCAGCCCCAGCATTTT. The V and J genes are TRBV2 and TRBJ1-5; 7 nucleotides agree with TRBD1. Germline assignment: CDR1 SNHLY and CDR2 FYNNEI. V was pared by 7 bases and J by 7 bases, with 10 bases of the junction left unmatched. This CDR3 has 14 amino acids.

This rearrangement joins TRBV28 to TRBJ2-5, with TRBD2 as a possible D gene (6 bases). The J call is in doubt because the DNA end fits TRBJ2-7 better. The CDR3 covers 13 residues. Per germline, CDR1 MDHEN and CDR2 SYDVKM. CDR3 amino acids: CASTPGTHYEQYF. The CDR3 DNA reads TGTGCCAGCACCCCTGGGACTCACTACGAGCAGTACTTC.

The chain combines TRBV6-5 with TRBJ2-7; D possibly corresponds to TRBD1 (6 bases). Trimming pared 1 base from V and 3 bases from J, leaving 13 bases between. The CDR3 runs to 15 residues. Germline V gene data show CDR1 as MNHEY and CDR2 as SVGAGI. The CDR3: CASSYFEGTNYEQYF. CDR3 DNA sequence: TGTGCCAGCAGTTACTTCGAGGGGACAAACTACGAGCAGTACTTC.

This clone has just a few counts. The chain carries TRBV7-2 and TRBJ2-3, with TRBD1 as a possible D gene (5 bases). The CDR3 runs 16 residues. From germline, CDR1 is SGHTA and CDR2 FQGNSA. Trimming left V 3 bases short and J 8 bases short, with 21 bases between. CDR3 sequence: CASSFRGQASFGTQYF. The CDR3 DNA reads as TGTGCCAGCAGCTTCCGAGGACAAGCTTCCTTCGGTACGCAGTATTTT.

This clone was recorded once. The chain couples TRBV5-1 to TRBJ2-1, with D perhaps matching TRBD1 (5 bases). There are 13 residues in the CDR3. The V gene lost 4 bases and the J gene lost 4 bases, with 9 bases spanning the gap. CDR1 and CDR2 from the germline V gene are SGHRS and YFSETQ. The CDR3 region has the DNA TGCGCCAGCAGCACCGACAGTTACAATGAGCAGTTCTTC. It is translated as CASSTDSYNEQFF.

The table lists this clone with a few counts. This chain connects TRBV27 to TRBJ1-1, with D uncertain. CDR1 and CDR2 from the germline V gene are MNHEY and SMNVEV (reference sequence). The CDR3 length is 13 residues. V lost 3 bases and J lost 4, with 9 bases in between. In nucleotides, the CDR3 is TGTGCCAGCAGTTTTAAGTCGAGCACTGAAGCTTTCTTT. This encodes CASSFKSSTEAFF.

This chain connects TRBV11-2 to TRBJ2-7; D is unresolved. The CDR3 runs to 12 residues. CDR1 SGHAT and CDR2 FQNNGV come from the germline V gene. V gave up 5 bases and J gave up 5 bases, with 10 bases separating them. As DNA, the CDR3 is TGTGCCAGCAGCCTATTCCCCAACGAGCAGTACTTC. Its protein product is CASSLFPNEQYF.

This clone was found once. This rearrangement joins TRBV9 to TRBJ2-1; 8 bases are a match to TRBD2. Looked up from germline, CDR1 is SGDLS and CDR2 is YYNGEE. V gave up 4 bases and J gave up 6 bases; unmatched junction bases: 9. The CDR3 runs to 15 residues. The CDR3 DNA reads TGTGCCAGCAGCCCTACCGGGAGGGTAAGCAATGAGCAGTTCTTC. This codes for CASSPTGRVSNEQFF.

J is TRBJ1-1 and V is TRBV2; no clear D gene. Germline assignment: CDR1 SNHLY and CDR2 FYNNEI. Deletions cut 1 base from V and 5 bases from J, with 8 bases between. The CDR3 is made up of 13 amino acids. CDR3 nucleotide sequence: TGTGCCAGCAGTGAAGAGGGAGGGACTGAAGCTTTCTTT. Translating gives CASSEEGGTEAFF.

CDR3 in amino acids: CASRRAFGNTIYF. Written as DNA, the CDR3 is TGTGCCAGCCGCAGGGCCTTTGGAAACACCATATATTTT. The chain uses TRBV6-5 and TRBJ1-3; weak D call: TRBD1 (5 bases). CDR1 is MNHEY and CDR2 is SVGAGI in the germline V gene. Trimming stripped 8 bases from V and 3 bases from J, with 11 bases between. The CDR3 loop spans 13 amino acids.